These T cell receptor beta chains were read from a single sample in a study of CD8 T cells in ankylosing spondylitis. Via MiXCR, TCRdb re-called the 5' RACE reads, giving one row per CDR3 protein. This table holds almost 400,000 distinct CDR3 sequences, 20% to 25% found once. The sequenced sample consisted of blood, either unsorted or a sorted T cell fraction (not recorded which). These receptors were taken from a male donor with ankylosing spondylitis. Both conserved end residues are part of each CDR3. A D gene is named only where the DNA matches it firmly. Size is omitted from some rows. Given values are once, few, many or a class for expanded clones.

d_call	clone_size	j_call	v_call	cdr3_aa	cdr3_nt
TRBD2	.	TRBJ2-7	TRBV5-1	CASSREREETYEQYF	TGCGCCAGCAGCAGAGAGCGGGAGGAGACCTACGAGCAGTACTTC
.	.	TRBJ2-1	TRBV18	CASSPEGGQQFF	TGTGCCAGCTCACCGGAGGGGGGACAGCAGTTCTTC
.	.	TRBJ2-7	TRBV12-5	CASGLEWYEQYF	TGTGCTAGTGGTTTGGAGTGGTACGAGCAGTACTTC
TRBD1	.	TRBJ1-2	TRBV5-1	CASTSGQGAGGYTF	TGCGCCAGCACCTCTGGACAGGGGGCAGGTGGCTACACCTTC
TRBD2	few	TRBJ2-1	TRBV12-3/TRBV12-4	CASTWGSGSNTNEQFF	TGTGCCAGCACCTGGGGTAGCGGGAGTAATACCAATGAGCAGTTCTTC
TRBD2	few	TRBJ2-5	TRBV5-1	CASSLVTSGSRETQYF	TGCGCCAGCAGCTTGGTGACTAGCGGGAGTAGGGAGACCCAGTACTTC
.	.	TRBJ1-5	TRBV3-1	CASSQGQSNQPQHF	TGTGCCAGCAGCCAGGGACAAAGCAATCAGCCCCAGCATTTT
TRBD1	few	TRBJ2-5	TRBV9	CASSVASLQGAETQYF	TGTGCCAGCAGCGTAGCCTCATTGCAGGGGGCAGAGACCCAGTACTTC
.	.	TRBJ2-7	TRBV3-1	CASSQNRVGYEQYF	TGTGCCAGCAGCCAAAACAGGGTAGGTTACGAGCAGTACTTC
.	.	TRBJ2-5	TRBV24-1	CATSDLSLASRETQYF	TGTGCCACCAGTGATTTAAGTCTGGCGAGTCGGGAGACCCAGTACTTC
.	few	TRBJ2-3	TRBV30	CAWRTDSSTDTQYF	TGTGCCTGGAGGACTGATTCTAGCACAGATACGCAGTATTTT
.	.	TRBJ2-7	TRBV15	CATSRDSLRAYEQYF	TGTGCCACCAGCAGAGATTCTTTAAGGGCCTACGAGCAGTACTTC
.	.	TRBJ1-2	TRBV7-6	CASSLSPLDYGYTF	TGTGCCAGCAGCTTATCCCCCCTGGACTATGGCTACACCTTC
.	few	TRBJ2-1	TRBV5-5	CATQPVAVDHNEQFF	TGTGCCACTCAACCCGTAGCGGTTGATCACAATGAGCAGTTCTTC
.	.	TRBJ2-7	TRBV7-2	CASSPRVRYEQYF	TGTGCCAGCAGCCCTAGGGTCCGCTACGAGCAGTACTTC
TRBD2	.	TRBJ2-3	TRBV18	CASSPIAGASTDTQYF	TGTGCCAGCTCACCAATAGCGGGAGCAAGCACAGATACGCAGTATTTT
.	.	TRBJ2-5	TRBV29-1	CSVQRLRGQFQETQYF	TGCAGCGTTCAGAGGTTAAGGGGCCAGTTCCAAGAGACCCAGTACTTC
.	many	TRBJ2-7	TRBV5-6	CASSPSQSYEQYF	TGTGCCAGCAGCCCCTCCCAATCCTACGAGCAGTACTTC
.	once	TRBJ1-1	TRBV7-6	CASSSRGYTEAFF	TGTGCCAGCAGCTCCAGGGGCTACACTGAAGCTTTCTTT
.	few	TRBJ1-6	TRBV20-1	CSARDGGEEGNSPLHF	TGCAGTGCTAGAGATGGCGGGGAAGAAGGGAATTCACCCCTCCACTTT
.	.	TRBJ2-7	TRBV18	CASSPGSSGVYEQYF	TGTGCCAGCTCACCAGGGAGTTCGGGGGTCTACGAGCAGTACTTC
.	many	TRBJ2-5	TRBV5-1	CASSWARGAGETQYF	TGCGCCAGCAGCTGGGCTCGGGGGGCTGGAGAGACCCAGTACTTC
TRBD1	many	TRBJ2-7	TRBV20-1	CSAQGVVGNEQYF	TGCAGTGCCCAGGGGGTTGTGGGAAACGAGCAGTACTTC
TRBD1	few	TRBJ1-4	TRBV10-3	CAISNRGISTNEKLFF	TGTGCCATCAGTAACAGGGGGATTTCGACTAATGAAAAACTGTTTTTT
.	few	TRBJ2-3	TRBV7-3	CASSLTATRTDTQYF	TGTGCCAGCAGCTTAACAGCGACGAGGACAGATACGCAGTATTTT
.	few	TRBJ2-7	TRBV5-1	CASSSQDGTYEQYF	TGCGCCAGCAGCTCGCAGGACGGAACCTACGAGCAGTACTTC
.	.	TRBJ2-1	TRBV28	CASSVGGPSYNEQFF	TGTGCCAGCAGTGTTGGAGGACCCTCCTACAATGAGCAGTTCTTC